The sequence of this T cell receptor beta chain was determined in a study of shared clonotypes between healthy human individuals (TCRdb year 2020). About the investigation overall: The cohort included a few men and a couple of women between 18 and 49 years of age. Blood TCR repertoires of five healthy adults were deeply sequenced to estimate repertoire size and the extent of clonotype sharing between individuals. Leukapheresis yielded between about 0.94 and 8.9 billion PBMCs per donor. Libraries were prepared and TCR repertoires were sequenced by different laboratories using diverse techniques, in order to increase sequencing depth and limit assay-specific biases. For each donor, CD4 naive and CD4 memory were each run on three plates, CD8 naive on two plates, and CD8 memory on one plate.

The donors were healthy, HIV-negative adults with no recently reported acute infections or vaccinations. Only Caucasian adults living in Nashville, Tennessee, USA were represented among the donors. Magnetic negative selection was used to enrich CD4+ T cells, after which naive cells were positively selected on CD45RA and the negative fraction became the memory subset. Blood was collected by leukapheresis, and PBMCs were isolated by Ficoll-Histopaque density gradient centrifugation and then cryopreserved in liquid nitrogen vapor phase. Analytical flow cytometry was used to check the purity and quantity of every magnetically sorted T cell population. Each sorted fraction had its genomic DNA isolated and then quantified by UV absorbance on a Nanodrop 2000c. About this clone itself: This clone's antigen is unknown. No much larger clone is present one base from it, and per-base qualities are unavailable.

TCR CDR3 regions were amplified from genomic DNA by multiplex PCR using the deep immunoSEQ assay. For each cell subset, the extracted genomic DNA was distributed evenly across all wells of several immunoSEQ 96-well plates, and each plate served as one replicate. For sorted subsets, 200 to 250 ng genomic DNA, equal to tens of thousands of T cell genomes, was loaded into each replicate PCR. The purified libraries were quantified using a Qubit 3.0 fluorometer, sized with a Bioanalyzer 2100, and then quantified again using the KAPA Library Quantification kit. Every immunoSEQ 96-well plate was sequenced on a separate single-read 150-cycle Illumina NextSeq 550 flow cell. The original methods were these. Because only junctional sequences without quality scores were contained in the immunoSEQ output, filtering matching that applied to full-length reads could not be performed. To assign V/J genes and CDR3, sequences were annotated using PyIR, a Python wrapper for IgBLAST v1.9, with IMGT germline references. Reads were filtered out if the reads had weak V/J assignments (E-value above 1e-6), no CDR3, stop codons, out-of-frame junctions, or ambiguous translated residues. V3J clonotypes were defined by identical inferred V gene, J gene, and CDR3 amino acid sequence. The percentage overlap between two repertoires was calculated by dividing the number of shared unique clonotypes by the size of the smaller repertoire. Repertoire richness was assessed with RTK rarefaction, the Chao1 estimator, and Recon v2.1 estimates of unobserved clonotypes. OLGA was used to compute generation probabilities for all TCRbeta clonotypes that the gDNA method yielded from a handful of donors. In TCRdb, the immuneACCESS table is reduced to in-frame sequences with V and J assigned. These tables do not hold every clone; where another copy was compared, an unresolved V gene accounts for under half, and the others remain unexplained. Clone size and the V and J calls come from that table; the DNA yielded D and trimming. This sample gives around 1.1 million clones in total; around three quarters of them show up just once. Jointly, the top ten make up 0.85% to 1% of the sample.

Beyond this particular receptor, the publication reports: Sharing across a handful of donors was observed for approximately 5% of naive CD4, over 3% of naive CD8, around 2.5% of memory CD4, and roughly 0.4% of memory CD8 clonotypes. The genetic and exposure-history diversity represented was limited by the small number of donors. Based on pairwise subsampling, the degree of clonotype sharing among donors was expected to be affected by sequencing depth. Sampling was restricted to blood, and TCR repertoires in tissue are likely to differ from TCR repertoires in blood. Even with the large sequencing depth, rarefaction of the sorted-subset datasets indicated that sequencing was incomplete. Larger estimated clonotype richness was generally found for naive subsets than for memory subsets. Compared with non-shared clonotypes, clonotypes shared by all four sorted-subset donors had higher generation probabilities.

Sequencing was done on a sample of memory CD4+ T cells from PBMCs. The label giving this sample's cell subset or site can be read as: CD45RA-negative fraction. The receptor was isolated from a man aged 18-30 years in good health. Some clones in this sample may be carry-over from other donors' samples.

The nucleotides are TGCGCCAGCAGCCAAGGGGACAGGAACTATGGCTACACCTTC. It codes for CASSQGDRNYGYTF. The sequence links TRBV5-1 to TRBJ1-2; TRBD1 agrees with 8 junctional bases. CDR1 and CDR2 were assigned from the germline V gene as SGHRS and YFSETQ. Measured from the cysteine to the phenylalanine, the CDR3 is 14 residues long. Of all the DNA, just the CDR3 is kept, 42 bases in frame from base 1. Here V drops 4 bases and J drops 2 bases, and the junction holds 4 bases not matched to any gene.